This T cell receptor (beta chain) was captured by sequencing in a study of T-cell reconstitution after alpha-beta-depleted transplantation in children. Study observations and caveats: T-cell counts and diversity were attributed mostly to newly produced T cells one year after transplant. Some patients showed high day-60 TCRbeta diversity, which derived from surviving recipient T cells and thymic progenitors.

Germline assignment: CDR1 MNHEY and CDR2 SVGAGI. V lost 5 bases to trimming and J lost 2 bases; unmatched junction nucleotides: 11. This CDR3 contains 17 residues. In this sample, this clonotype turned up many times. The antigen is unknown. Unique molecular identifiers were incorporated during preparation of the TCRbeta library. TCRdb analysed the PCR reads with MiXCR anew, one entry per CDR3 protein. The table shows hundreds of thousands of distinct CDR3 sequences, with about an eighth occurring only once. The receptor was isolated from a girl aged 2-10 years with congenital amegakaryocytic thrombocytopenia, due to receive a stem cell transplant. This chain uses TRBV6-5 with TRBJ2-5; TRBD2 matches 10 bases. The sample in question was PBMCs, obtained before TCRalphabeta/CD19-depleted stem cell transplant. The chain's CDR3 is CASSNRPGLAFQETQYF. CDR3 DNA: TGTGCCAGCAGTAACAGACCGGGACTAGCGTTTCAAGAGACCCAGTACTTC.